Listed below are T cell receptor beta chains from one sample, sequenced in a study of cytomegalovirus exposure and HLA in healthy donors. Clones were read by immunoSEQ multiplex PCR, and TCRdb kept only the in-frame ones, dropping some. Of around 150,000 clones in the sample, around 80% were seen once. The sequencing input was PBMCs. The origin of the receptors is a male donor in good health and CMV-seropositive. CDR3s include the opening cysteine and the closing phenylalanine or tryptophan. A clone size is listed for some rows: how often the clone was seen (once, few, many), or a class if it is expanded.

j_call: TRBJ2-7; clone_size: .; v_call: TRBV19; cdr3_aa: CASSRQILTSGRGGTGYEQYF
j_call: TRBJ2-1; clone_size: .; v_call: TRBV28; cdr3_aa: CASSTSGVEQFF
j_call: TRBJ2-5; clone_size: once; v_call: TRBV7-7; cdr3_aa: CASSLRTGRETQYF
j_call: TRBJ2-1; clone_size: .; v_call: TRBV5-6; cdr3_aa: CASSDSLGDSSYNEQFF
j_call: TRBJ2-7; clone_size: .; v_call: TRBV6-1; cdr3_aa: CASSALAGPAYEQYF
j_call: TRBJ2-3; clone_size: .; v_call: TRBV7-6; cdr3_aa: CASSDRGYTDTQYF
j_call: TRBJ1-3; clone_size: once; v_call: TRBV11-3; cdr3_aa: CASSLEQGASGNTIYF
j_call: TRBJ2-7; clone_size: .; v_call: TRBV7-6; cdr3_aa: CASSLVFSSGRGLYEQYF
j_call: TRBJ2-7; clone_size: .; v_call: TRBV5-5; cdr3_aa: CASSLARQGSYEQYF
j_call: TRBJ2-7; clone_size: .; v_call: TRBV14; cdr3_aa: CASSQVASGSEQYF
j_call: TRBJ2-5; clone_size: .; v_call: TRBV27; cdr3_aa: CASRRRGGETQYF
j_call: TRBJ1-2; clone_size: few; v_call: TRBV5-4; cdr3_aa: CASTGGTSWNYGYTF
j_call: TRBJ2-4; clone_size: .; v_call: TRBV7-2; cdr3_aa: CASSSTGGKNIQYF
j_call: TRBJ1-2; clone_size: .; v_call: TRBV9; cdr3_aa: CASSLPGTAIGYTF
j_call: TRBJ2-3; clone_size: .; v_call: TRBV7-9; cdr3_aa: CASSFGGSADTQYF
j_call: TRBJ2-5; clone_size: .; v_call: TRBV28; cdr3_aa: CASSLWTGRQETQYF
j_call: TRBJ2-3; clone_size: .; v_call: TRBV4-1; cdr3_aa: CASSQVQGAVDTQYF
j_call: TRBJ1-1; clone_size: .; v_call: TRBV30; cdr3_aa: CAWSQIRAAEAFF
j_call: TRBJ2-7; clone_size: .; v_call: TRBV5-1; cdr3_aa: CASSAGTAVSYEQYF
j_call: TRBJ2-1; clone_size: .; v_call: TRBV27; cdr3_aa: CASSGQGSSYNEQFF
j_call: TRBJ2-5; clone_size: few; v_call: TRBV10-3; cdr3_aa: CAISEPLGTGKEETQYF
j_call: TRBJ1-6; clone_size: .; v_call: TRBV29-1; cdr3_aa: CSAAIGSADNSPLHF
j_call: TRBJ2-7; clone_size: .; v_call: TRBV10-3; cdr3_aa: CAIMDRGRPYEQYF
j_call: TRBJ2-2; clone_size: .; v_call: TRBV5-1; cdr3_aa: CASSLAVTGELFF
j_call: TRBJ2-3; clone_size: .; v_call: TRBV6-6; cdr3_aa: CASLAGAGDTQYF
j_call: TRBJ2-2; clone_size: .; v_call: TRBV6-5; cdr3_aa: CASIQRGGGGELFF
j_call: TRBJ2-7; clone_size: .; v_call: TRBV15; cdr3_aa: CATSRDPGTSYEQYF
j_call: TRBJ2-1; clone_size: .; v_call: TRBV4-2; cdr3_aa: CASSQLRERGNEQFF
j_call: TRBJ2-7; clone_size: .; v_call: TRBV6-6; cdr3_aa: CASTLGGTSGRNEQYF
j_call: TRBJ2-1; clone_size: .; v_call: TRBV7-9; cdr3_aa: CASRDMRGANEQFF
j_call: TRBJ1-1; clone_size: few; v_call: TRBV28; cdr3_aa: CASSSPDRGEAFF
j_call: TRBJ2-5; clone_size: many; v_call: TRBV11-1; cdr3_aa: CASRDGGDSLLKETQYF
j_call: TRBJ1-1; clone_size: .; v_call: TRBV4-1; cdr3_aa: CASSQGARGPEAFF
j_call: TRBJ2-3; clone_size: once; v_call: TRBV7-3; cdr3_aa: CASSPLGTSTDTQYF
j_call: TRBJ2-1; clone_size: .; v_call: TRBV5-1; cdr3_aa: CASSLAVGGKQFF
j_call: TRBJ2-5; clone_size: .; v_call: TRBV28; cdr3_aa: CASSLGAGGETQYF
j_call: TRBJ2-7; clone_size: .; v_call: TRBV6-6; cdr3_aa: CASSYIGTALNYEQYF
j_call: TRBJ1-2; clone_size: .; v_call: TRBV11-2; cdr3_aa: CASSFEPTGRYGYTF
j_call: TRBJ2-7; clone_size: few; v_call: TRBV10-3; cdr3_aa: CAISRETYEQYF
j_call: TRBJ1-1; clone_size: .; v_call: TRBV6-5; cdr3_aa: CASSRTGFRAFF
j_call: TRBJ2-7; clone_size: .; v_call: TRBV7-9; cdr3_aa: CSSSSLLYEQYF
j_call: TRBJ1-1; clone_size: .; v_call: TRBV7-3; cdr3_aa: CASSLGGVVEAFF
j_call: TRBJ2-1; clone_size: .; v_call: TRBV28; cdr3_aa: CASLAGSSYNEQFF
j_call: TRBJ1-2; clone_size: .; v_call: TRBV28; cdr3_aa: CTSSLLDREHGGYTF
j_call: TRBJ1-2; clone_size: .; v_call: TRBV10-3; cdr3_aa: CAISEREGFGGYTF
j_call: TRBJ1-5; clone_size: .; v_call: TRBV13; cdr3_aa: CASSSRRQAQPQHF
j_call: TRBJ2-3; clone_size: once; v_call: TRBV2; cdr3_aa: CASSGPRGAGWEDTQYF